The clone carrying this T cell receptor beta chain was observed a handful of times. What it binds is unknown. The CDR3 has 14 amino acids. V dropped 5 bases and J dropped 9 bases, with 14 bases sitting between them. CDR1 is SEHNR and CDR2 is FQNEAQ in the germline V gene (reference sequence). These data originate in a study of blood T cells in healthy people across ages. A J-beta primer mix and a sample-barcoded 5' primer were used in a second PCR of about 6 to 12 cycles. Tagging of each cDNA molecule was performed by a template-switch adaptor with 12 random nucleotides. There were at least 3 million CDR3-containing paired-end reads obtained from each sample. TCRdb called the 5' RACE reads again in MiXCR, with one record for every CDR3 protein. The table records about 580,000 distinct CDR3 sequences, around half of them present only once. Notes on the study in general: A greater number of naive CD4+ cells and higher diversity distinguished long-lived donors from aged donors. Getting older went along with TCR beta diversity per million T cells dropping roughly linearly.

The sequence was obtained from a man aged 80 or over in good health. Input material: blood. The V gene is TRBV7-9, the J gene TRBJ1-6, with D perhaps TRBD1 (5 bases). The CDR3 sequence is CASSQGFDGSPLHF. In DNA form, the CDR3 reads TGTGCCAGCAGCCAGGGTTTCGACGGTTCACCCCTCCACTTT. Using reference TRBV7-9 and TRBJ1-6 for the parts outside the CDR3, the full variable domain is DTGVSQNPRHKITKRGQNVTFRCDPISEHNRLYWYRQTLGQGPEFLTYFQNEAQLEKSRLLSDRFSAERPKGSFSTLEIQRTEQGDSAMYLCASSQGFDGSPLHFGNGTRLTVT.